What follows describes a single T cell receptor (beta chain). The data were taken from a study of blood T cell repertoires in COVID-19. On the study more broadly: Sample material is recorded as cDNA or gDNA derived from T cells, B-cell-depleted T cells, or PBMCs.

Libraries were prepared by immunoSEQ multiplex PCR; TCRdb keeps only in-frame clonotypes and omits some of them. This sample has some 200,000 clones, with around 90% found just once. CDR3 size: 15 residues. Looked up from germline, CDR1 is SGHRS and CDR2 is YFSETQ. J gave up 5 bases and V 3 bases, and 7 bases lay outside the gene matches. The source material was peripheral blood. The V gene is TRBV5-1, the J gene TRBJ2-2; 7 bases map to TRBD1. The clonotype was recovered from a man aged 25-45 years with acute or convalescent COVID-19. The CDR3 protein is CASSSGQITTGELFF. DNA of the CDR3: TGCGCCAGCAGCTCGGGACAGATCACGACCGGGGAGCTGTTTTTT.